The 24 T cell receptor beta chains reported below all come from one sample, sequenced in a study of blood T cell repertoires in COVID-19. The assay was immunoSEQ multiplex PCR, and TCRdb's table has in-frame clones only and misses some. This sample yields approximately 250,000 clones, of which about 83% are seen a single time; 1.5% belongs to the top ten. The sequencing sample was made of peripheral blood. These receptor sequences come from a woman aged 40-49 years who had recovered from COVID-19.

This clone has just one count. The CDR3 loop is CASSHQGVGEKLFF. CDR3 bases: TGTGCCAGTAGTCATCAGGGGGTGGGGGAAAAACTGTTTTTT. The chain uses TRBV19 and TRBJ1-4; 7 bases fit TRBD1. CDR1 is LNHDA and CDR2 is SQIVND in the germline V gene (reference sequence). This CDR3 region has 14 residues. Trimming cost V 5 bases and J 8 bases; bases outside gene matches: 8.

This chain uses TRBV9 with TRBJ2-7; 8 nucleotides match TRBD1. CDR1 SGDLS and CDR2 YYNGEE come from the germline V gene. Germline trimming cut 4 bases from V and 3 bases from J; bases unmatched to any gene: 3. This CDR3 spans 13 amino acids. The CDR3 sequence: CASSSDRGYEQYF. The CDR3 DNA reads TGTGCCAGCAGCTCCGACAGGGGCTACGAGCAGTACTTC.

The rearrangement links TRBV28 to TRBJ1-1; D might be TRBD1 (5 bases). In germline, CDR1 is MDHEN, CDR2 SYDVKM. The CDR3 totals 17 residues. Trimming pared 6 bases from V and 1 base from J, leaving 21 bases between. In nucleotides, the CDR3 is TGTGCCAGCAGATATTTCGGGAGGGGCCGATCGAACACTGAAGCTTTCTTT. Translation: CASRYFGRGRSNTEAFF.

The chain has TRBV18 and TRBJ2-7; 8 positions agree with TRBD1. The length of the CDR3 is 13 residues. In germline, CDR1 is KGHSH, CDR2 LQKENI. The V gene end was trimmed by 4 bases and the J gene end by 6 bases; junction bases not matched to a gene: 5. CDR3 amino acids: CASSQSGGGEQYF. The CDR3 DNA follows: TGTGCCAGCTCACAATCAGGGGGCGGCGAGCAGTACTTC.

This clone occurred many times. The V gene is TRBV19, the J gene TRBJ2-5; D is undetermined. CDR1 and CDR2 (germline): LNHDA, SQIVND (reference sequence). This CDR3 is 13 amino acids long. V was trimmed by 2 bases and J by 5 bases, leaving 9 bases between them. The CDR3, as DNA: TGTGCCAGTAGTATAAGGAACGGGGAGACCCAGTACTTC. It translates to CASSIRNGETQYF.

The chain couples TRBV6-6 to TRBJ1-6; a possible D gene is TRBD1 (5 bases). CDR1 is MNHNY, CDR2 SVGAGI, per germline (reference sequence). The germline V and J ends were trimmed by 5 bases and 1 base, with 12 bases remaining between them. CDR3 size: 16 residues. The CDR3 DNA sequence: TGTGCCAGCAGTAGAGCCTCAGGGTCCTATAATTCACCCCTCCACTTT. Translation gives CASSRASGSYNSPLHF.

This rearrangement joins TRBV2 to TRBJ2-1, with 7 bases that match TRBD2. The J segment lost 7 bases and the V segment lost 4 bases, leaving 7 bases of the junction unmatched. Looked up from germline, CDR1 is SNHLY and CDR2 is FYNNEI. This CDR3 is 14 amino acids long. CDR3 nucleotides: TGTGCCAGCAGTGCGGGGGGAGTTGGGAATGAGCAGTTCTTC. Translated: CASSAGGVGNEQFF.

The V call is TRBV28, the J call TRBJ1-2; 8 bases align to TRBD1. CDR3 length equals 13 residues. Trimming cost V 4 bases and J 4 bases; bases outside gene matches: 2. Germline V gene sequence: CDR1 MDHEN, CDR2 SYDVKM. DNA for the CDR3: TGTGCCAGCAGTTCAGGGGGCGGCTATGGCTACACCTTC. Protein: CASSSGGGYGYTF.

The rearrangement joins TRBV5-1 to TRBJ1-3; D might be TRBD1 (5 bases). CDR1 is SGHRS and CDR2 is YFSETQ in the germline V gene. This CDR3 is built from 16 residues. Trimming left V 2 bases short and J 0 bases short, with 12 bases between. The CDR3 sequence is CASSLGTQYSGNTIYF. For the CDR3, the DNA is TGCGCCAGCAGCTTAGGGACTCAATACTCTGGAAACACCATATATTTT.

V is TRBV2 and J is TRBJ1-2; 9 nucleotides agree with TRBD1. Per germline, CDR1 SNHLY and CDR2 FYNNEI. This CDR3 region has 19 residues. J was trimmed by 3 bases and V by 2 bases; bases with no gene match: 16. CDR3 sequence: CASSETELPGQGKDYGYTF. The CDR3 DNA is TGTGCCAGCAGTGAAACCGAGTTGCCGGGACAGGGAAAGGACTATGGCTACACCTTC.

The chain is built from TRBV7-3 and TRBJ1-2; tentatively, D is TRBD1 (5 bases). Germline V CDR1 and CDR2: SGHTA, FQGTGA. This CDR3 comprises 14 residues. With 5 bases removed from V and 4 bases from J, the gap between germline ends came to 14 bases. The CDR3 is CASSPNQGGYGYTF. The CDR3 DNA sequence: TGTGCCAGCAGCCCAAACCAGGGCGGCTATGGCTACACCTTC.

The CDR3 here is CATSRTRLGETQYF. The CDR3 nucleotides read TGTGCCACCAGCAGAACCCGTCTCGGAGAGACCCAGTACTTC. The chain employs TRBV15 and TRBJ2-5; D is undetermined. Germline values: CDR1 LNHNV, CDR2 YYDKDF (reference sequence). The CDR3 consists of 14 residues. The germline V and J ends were trimmed by 2 bases and 4 bases, with 11 bases remaining between them.

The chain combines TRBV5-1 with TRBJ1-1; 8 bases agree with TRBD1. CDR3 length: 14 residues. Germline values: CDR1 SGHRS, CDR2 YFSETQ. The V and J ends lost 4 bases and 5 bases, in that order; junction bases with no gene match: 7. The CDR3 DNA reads TGCGCCAGCAGCCAACAGGGGGATCGGACTGAAGCTTTCTTT. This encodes CASSQQGDRTEAFF.

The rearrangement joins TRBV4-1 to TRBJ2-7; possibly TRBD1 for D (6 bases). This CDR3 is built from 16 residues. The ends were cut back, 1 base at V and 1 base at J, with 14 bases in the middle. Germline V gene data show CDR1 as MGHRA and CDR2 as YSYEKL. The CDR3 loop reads CASSQAYLGGSYEQYF. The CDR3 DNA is TGCGCCAGCAGCCAAGCTTACTTAGGGGGATCCTACGAGCAGTACTTC.

The CDR3 DNA sequence: TGTGCCAGTTCCGGGACTGCCAAAAACATTCAGTACTTC. It encodes CASSGTAKNIQYF. The chain couples TRBV6-5 to TRBJ2-4, with TRBD2 as a possible D gene (6 bases). This CDR3 spans 13 amino acids. V lost 9 bases and J 1 base, leaving 10 bases between the germline ends. Looked up from germline, CDR1 is MNHEY and CDR2 is SVGAGI.

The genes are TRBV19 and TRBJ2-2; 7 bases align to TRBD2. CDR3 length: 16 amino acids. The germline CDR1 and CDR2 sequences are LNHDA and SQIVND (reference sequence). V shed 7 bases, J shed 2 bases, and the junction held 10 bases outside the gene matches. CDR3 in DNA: TGTGCCAGTATGTCGTGGGGGGGACTAAACACCGGGGAGCTGTTTTTT. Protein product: CASMSWGGLNTGELFF.

The CDR3 DNA sequence: TGTGCCTGGAGTGTTGGCTGGCCATCCTACGAGCAGTACTTC. Translating it yields CAWSVGWPSYEQYF. V is TRBV30 and J is TRBJ2-7; D is uncertain. The CDR3 contains 14 residues. The germline V and J ends were trimmed by 0 bases and 1 base, with 10 bases remaining between them. The V gene's germline CDR1 is GTSNPN and CDR2 SVGIG (reference sequence). The variable domain in full, with the rest retrieved from reference TRBV30 and TRBJ2-7, is SQTIHQWPATLVQPVGSPLSLECTVEGTSNPNLYWYRQAAGRGLQLLFYSVGIGQISSEVPQNLSASRPQDRQFILSSKKLLLSDSGFYLCAWSVGWPSYEQYFGPGTRLTVT.

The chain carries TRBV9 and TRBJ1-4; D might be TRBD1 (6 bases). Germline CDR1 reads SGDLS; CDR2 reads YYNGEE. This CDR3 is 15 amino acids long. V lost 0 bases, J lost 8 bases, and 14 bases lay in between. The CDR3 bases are TGTGCCAGCAGCGTAGGGGGCAGGGGTAACGAAAAACTGTTTTTT. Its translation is CASSVGGRGNEKLFF.

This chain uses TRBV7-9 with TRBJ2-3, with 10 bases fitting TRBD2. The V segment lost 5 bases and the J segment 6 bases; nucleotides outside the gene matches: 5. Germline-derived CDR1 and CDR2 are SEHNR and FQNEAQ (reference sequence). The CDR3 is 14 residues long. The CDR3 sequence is CASSPSGGDDTQYF. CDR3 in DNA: TGTGCCAGCAGCCCAAGCGGGGGGGACGATACGCAGTATTTT.

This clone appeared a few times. CDR3 DNA sequence: TGTGCCAGCAGCCGAGGGACAGGGAGGGGATACACCGGGGAGCTGTTTTTT. It specifies CASSRGTGRGYTGELFF. The J gene is TRBJ2-2, the V gene TRBV5-5; 9 positions match TRBD1. The CDR3 is 17 amino acids. Trimming at V came to 4 bases and at J to 3 bases, leaving 10 bases not matched to a gene. Germline lookup yields CDR1 SGHKS and CDR2 YYEKEE (reference sequence).

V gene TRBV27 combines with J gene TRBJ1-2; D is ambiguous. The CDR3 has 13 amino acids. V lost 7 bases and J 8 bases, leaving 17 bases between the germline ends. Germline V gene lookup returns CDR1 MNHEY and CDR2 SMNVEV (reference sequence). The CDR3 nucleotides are TGTGCCAGCACCAATCCGGGGAGTTGGGGCTACACCTTC. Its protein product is CASTNPGSWGYTF.

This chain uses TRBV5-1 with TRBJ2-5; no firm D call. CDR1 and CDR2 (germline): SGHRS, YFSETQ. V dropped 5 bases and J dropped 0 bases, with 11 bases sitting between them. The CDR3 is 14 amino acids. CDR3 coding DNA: TGCGCCAGCAGAACGAGGCCTAACCAAGAGACCCAGTACTTC. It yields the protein CASRTRPNQETQYF.

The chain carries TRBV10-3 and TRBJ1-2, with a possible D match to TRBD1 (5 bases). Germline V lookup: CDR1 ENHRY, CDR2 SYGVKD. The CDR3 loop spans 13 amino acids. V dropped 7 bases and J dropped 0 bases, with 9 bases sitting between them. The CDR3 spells CAITLTANYGYTF. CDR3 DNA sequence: TGTGCCATCACCTTGACAGCTAACTATGGCTACACCTTC.

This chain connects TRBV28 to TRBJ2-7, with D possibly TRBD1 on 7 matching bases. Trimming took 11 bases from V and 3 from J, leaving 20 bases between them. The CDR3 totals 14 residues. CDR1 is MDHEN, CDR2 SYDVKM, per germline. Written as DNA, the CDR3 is TGTGCCTCCTCAGGGGGGACCCTGATCTACGAGCAGTACTTC. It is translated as CASSGGTLIYEQYF.